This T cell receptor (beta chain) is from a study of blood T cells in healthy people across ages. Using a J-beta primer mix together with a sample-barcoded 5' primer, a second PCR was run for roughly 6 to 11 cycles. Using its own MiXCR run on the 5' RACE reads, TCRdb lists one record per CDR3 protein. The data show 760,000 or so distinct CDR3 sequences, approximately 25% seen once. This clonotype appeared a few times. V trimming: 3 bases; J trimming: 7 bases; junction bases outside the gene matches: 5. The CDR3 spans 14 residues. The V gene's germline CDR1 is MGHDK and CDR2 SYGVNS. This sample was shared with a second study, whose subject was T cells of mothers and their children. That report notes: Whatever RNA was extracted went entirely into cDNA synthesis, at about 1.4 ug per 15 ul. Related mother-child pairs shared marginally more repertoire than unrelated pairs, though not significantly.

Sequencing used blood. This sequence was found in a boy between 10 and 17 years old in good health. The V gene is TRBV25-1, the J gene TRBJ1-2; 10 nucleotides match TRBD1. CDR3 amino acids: CASSDSGTGVGYTF. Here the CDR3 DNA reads TGTGCCAGCAGTGATTCTGGGACAGGGGTTGGCTACACCTTC.